The rows below give T cell receptor beta chains drawn from one sample of a study of human T cells and chemical hapten exposure. TCRdb analysed the RACE reads with MiXCR anew, one entry per CDR3 protein. In the table there are 74,000 or so distinct CDR3 sequences, about 10% of which are singletons. The sample here was whole blood, taken in connection with sensitization to the hapten diphenylcyclopropenone (DPC). The receptors shown here come from a woman aged 60 to 75 with alopecia areata. Some clones in this sample may be carry-over from other donors' samples. Each CDR3 is given with its conserved first and last residue. Where a row states a size, it is once, few, many or the class of an expanded clone; other rows omit it.

>.|TRBV10-3
CAISEAVPTDTQYF
>.|TRBV18
CASSPRLAGADTQYF
>few|TRBV28
CASSLFEAGQSEKLFF
>few|TRBV2
CAAGTGGSGANVLTF
>many|TRBV7-3
CASSLVGGTYQETQYF
>many|TRBV11-1
CASTPLDRPYEQYF
>.|TRBV29-1
CSVDRQNTEAFF
>few|TRBV5-1
CASSLVLPRNNEQFF
>few|TRBV4-1
CASSLEGRMNTEAFF
>many|TRBV11-2
CASSLVGSNYGYTF
>few|TRBV2
CASSEYMRARQETQYF
>.|TRBV12-3/TRBV12-4
CASSPGDRGFGMNTEAFF
>.|TRBV6-2/TRBV6-3
CASSYSVRTAGGYTF
>few|TRBV5-1
CASSLALAGGFLNTGELFF
>few|TRBV18
CASSPPTGADEQYF
>many|TRBV12-3/TRBV12-4
CASSIAGGLYEQFF
>few|TRBV20-1
CSAPQPGGNQPQHF
>.|TRBV24-1
CATSDIQGHEQYF
>many|TRBV12-3/TRBV12-4
CASSLGLAGTDTQYF
>many|TRBV11-2
CASSTGTSGDVETQYF
>many|TRBV6-5
CASSYLASGVYGYTF
>many|TRBV12-3/TRBV12-4
CASSLEATGTNYGYTF
>many|TRBV12-3/TRBV12-4
CASSFGAGTDSNQPQHF
>few|TRBV29-1
CSAGDRGLAEAFF
>.|TRBV20-1
CSAQRDYGYTF
>many|TRBV10-3
CAISSRGDVQYF
>.|TRBV6-2/TRBV6-3
CASSYVNTEAFF
>many|TRBV4-1
CASSQEGSLPSGETQYF